This T cell receptor (beta chain) was sequenced in a study of blood T cells in healthy people across ages. Together with a sample-barcoded 5' primer, a J-beta primer mix was included in a second PCR lasting about 7 to 12 cycles. A single record per CDR3 protein comes from TCRdb applying MiXCR to the 5' RACE reads. The sample includes 540,000 or so distinct CDR3 sequences, around 24% of them seen just once. With 0 bases removed from V and 6 bases from J, the gap between germline ends came to 15 bases. CDR1 is GTSNPN, CDR2 SVGIG, per germline (reference sequence). This CDR3 is 15 amino acids long. This clonotype has a handful of counts. A minimum of 5 micrograms of total RNA was extracted per sample. The same sample was also used in a study of T cells of mothers and their children. That work adds: Donation came from a few healthy Caucasian mothers together with their six children.

The chain carries TRBV30 and TRBJ1-5; D is unresolved. The TCR comes from a boy younger than 18 in good health. The material sequenced was blood. The CDR3 region is CAWSVPGVVGQPQHF. CDR3 DNA: TGTGCCTGGAGTGTACCAGGTGTCGTAGGTCAGCCCCAGCATTTT.